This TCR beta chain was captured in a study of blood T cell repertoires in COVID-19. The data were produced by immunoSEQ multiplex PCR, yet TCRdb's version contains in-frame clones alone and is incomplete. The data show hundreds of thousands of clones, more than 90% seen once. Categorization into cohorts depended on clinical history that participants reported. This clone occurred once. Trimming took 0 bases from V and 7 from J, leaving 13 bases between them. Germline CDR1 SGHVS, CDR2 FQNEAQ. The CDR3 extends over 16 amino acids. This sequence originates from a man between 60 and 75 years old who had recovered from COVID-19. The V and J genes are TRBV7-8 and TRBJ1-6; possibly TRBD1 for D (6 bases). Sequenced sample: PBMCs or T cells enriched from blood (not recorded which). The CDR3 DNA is TGTGCCAGCAGCTTAGCCGAGGGGGTTATGAATTCACCCCTCCACTTT. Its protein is CASSLAEGVMNSPLHF.